This TCR beta chain derives from a study of blood T cell repertoires in COVID-19. Using immunoSEQ multiplex PCR, the repertoire was profiled, and TCRdb retains in-frame clones only, with some absent. The data show about 130,000 clones, about 80% seen once. This clone showed up just once. The trim removed 1 base at V and 5 bases at J, leaving 2 bases unmatched. This CDR3 comprises 15 residues. Germline assignment: CDR1 LGHNA and CDR2 YNFKEQ. The specimen sequenced was PBMCs or T cells enriched from blood (not recorded which). This clonotype was obtained from a man aged 50 to 60 who had recovered from COVID-19. The chain employs TRBV4-2 and TRBJ2-3; 11 positions agree with TRBD1. The DNA for the CDR3 is TGTGCCAGCAGCCAAGGGGGACAGGGGGGAGATACGCAGTATTTT. It is translated as CASSQGGQGGDTQYF.